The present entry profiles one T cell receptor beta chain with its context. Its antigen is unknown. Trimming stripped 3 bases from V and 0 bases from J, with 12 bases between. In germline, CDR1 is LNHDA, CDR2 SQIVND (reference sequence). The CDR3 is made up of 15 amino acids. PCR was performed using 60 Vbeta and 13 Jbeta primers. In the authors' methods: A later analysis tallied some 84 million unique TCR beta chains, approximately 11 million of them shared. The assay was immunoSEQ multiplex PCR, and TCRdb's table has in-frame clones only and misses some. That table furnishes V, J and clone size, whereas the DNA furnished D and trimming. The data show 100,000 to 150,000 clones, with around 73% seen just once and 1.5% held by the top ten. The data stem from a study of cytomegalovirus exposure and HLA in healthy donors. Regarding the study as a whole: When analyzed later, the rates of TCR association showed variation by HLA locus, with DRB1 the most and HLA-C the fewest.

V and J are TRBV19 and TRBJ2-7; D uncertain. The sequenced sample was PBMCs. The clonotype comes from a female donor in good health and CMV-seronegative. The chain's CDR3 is CASSIFAASSYEQYF. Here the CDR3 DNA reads TGTGCCAGTAGTATTTTCGCCGCCAGCTCCTACGAGCAGTACTTC.